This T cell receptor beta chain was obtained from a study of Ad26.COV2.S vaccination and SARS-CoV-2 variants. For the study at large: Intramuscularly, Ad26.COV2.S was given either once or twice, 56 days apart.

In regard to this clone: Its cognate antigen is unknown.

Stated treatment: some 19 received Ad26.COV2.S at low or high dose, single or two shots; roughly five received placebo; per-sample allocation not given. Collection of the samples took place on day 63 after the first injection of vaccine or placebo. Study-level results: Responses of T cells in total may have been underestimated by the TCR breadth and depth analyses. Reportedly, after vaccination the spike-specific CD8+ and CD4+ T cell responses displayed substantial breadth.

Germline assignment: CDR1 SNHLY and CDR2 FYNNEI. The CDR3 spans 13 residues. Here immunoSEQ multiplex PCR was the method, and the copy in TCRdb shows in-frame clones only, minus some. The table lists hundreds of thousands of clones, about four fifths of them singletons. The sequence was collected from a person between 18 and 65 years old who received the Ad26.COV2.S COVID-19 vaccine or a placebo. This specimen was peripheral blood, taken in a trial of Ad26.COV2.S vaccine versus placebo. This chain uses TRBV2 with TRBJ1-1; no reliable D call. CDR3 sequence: CAQKPRLNTEAFF. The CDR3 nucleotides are TGTGCACAGAAACCCAGGTTGAACACTGAAGCTTTCTTT.